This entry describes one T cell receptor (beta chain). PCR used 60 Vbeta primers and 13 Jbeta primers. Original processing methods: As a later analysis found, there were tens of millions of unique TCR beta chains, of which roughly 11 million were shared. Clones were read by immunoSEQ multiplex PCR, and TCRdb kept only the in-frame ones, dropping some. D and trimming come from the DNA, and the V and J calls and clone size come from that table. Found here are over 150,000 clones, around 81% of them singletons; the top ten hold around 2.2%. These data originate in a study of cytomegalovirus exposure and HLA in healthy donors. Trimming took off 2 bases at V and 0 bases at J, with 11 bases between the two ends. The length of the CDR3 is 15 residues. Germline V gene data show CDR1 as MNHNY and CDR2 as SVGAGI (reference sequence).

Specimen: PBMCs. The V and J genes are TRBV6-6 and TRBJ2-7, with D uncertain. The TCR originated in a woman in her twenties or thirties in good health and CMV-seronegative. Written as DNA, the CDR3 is TGTGCCAGCAGTTACGTCGGCAGGTCCTCCTACGAGCAGTACTTC. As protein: CASSYVGRSSYEQYF.